This section outlines one TCR beta chain sequence together with its context. Its antigen is currently unknown. Additional DNA sequences in this sample encode the identical CDR3. The data derive from a study of T cell responses to AZD1222 COVID-19 vaccine. General study findings and limits: Clonal diversity may have been underestimated in mostly white British donors. Unmutated variant regions reportedly attract nearly half of all spike-specific TCRs. Only a handful of AZD1222 recipients were seropositive at baseline.

Method: immunoSEQ multiplex PCR; TCRdb's copy keeps in-frame clones and lacks some. This sample has 180,000 or so clones, with 88% found just once. Both about-4-week and about-12-week second-dose recipients were combined. The receptor's source is an adult who received the AZD1222 COVID-19 vaccine. The starting material was peripheral blood, obtained 28 days after the second AZD1222 dose.

For the CDR3, the DNA is TGTGCCAGCAGCCTGGCAGGGGCCGGGGAGACCCAGTACTTC. Translation: CASSLAGAGETQYF. The chain links TRBV7-3 to TRBJ2-5; tentatively, D is TRBD1 (6 bases). In germline, CDR1 is SGHTA, CDR2 FQGTGA. V was trimmed by 5 bases and J by 5 bases, leaving 15 bases between them. The CDR3 is 14 residues long.